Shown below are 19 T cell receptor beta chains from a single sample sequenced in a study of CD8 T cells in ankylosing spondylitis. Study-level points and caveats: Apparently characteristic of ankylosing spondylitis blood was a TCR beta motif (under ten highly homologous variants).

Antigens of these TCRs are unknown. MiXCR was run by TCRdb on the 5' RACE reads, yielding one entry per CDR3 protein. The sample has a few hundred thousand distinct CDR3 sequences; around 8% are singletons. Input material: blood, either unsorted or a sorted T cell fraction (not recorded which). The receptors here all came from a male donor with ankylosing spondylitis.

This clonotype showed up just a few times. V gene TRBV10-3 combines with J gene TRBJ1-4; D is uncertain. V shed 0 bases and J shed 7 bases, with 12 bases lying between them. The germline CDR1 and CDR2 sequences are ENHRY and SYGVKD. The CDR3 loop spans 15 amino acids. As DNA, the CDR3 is TGTGCCATCAGTGAGTCAGGAGAAAGTTCTGAAAAACTGTTTTTT. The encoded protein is CAISESGESSEKLFF.

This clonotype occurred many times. The CDR3 protein is CSVGGLAGTFYEQYF. The CDR3 DNA sequence: TGCAGCGTAGGGGGGTTAGCGGGGACTTTCTACGAGCAGTACTTC. The chain uses TRBV29-1 and TRBJ2-7; 8 nucleotides line up with TRBD2. The V gene's germline CDR1 is SQVTM and CDR2 ANQGSEA. This CDR3 region has 15 residues. With 6 bases clipped from V and 3 bases from J, the junction kept 13 bases outside the gene matches.

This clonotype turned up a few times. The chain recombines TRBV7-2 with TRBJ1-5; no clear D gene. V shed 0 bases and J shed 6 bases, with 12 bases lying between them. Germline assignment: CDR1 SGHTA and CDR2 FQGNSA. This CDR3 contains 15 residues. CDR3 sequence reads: CASSLAPRPGQPQHF. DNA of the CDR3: TGTGCCAGCAGCTTAGCCCCCAGGCCCGGTCAGCCCCAGCATTTT.

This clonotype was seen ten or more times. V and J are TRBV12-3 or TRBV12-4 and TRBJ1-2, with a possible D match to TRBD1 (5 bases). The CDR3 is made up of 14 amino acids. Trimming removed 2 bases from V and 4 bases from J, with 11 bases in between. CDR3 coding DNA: TGTGCCAGCAGTTTATCGACAGAAAGCTATGGCTACACCTTC. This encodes CASSLSTESYGYTF.

This CDR3 reads CSAREIAAPYEQYF. Here the CDR3 DNA reads TGCAGTGCTAGAGAAATAGCGGCCCCCTACGAGCAGTACTTC. The rearrangement uses TRBV20-1 and TRBJ2-7, with a tentative D call TRBD2 (6 bases). The CDR3 totals 14 residues. Trimming stripped 0 bases from V and 2 bases from J, with 11 bases between. Per the germline V gene, CDR1 is DFQATT and CDR2 is SNEGSKA (reference sequence).

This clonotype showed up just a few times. The chain's CDR3 is CSARDSGGYTF. The DNA of the CDR3 is TGCAGTGCTAGGGATAGTGGGGGCTACACCTTC. The chain carries TRBV20-1 and TRBJ1-2; D gene ambiguous. Looked up from germline, CDR1 is DFQATT and CDR2 is SNEGSKA (reference sequence). V gave up 3 bases and J gave up 8 bases, with 10 bases separating them. This CDR3 has 11 amino acids.

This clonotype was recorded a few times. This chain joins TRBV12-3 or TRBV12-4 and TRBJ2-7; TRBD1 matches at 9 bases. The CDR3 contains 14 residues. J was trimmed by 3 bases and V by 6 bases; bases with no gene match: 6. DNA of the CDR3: TGTGCCAGCAGGCGGACAGGGGCCGTCTACGAGCAGTACTTC. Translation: CASRRTGAVYEQYF.

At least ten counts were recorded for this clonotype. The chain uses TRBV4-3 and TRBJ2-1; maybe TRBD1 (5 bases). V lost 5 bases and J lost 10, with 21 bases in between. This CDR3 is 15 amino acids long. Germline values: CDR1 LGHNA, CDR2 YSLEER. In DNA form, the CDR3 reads TGCGCCAGCAGCAAAACAAACCAGGGTTTTAAAGAGCAGTTCTTC. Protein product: CASSKTNQGFKEQFF.

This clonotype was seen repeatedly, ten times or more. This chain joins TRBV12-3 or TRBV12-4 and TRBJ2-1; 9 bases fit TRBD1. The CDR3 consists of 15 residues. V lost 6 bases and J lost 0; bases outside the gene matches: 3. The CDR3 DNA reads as TGTGCCAGCAGAAAGACAGGGGGCTCCTACAATGAGCAGTTCTTC. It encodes CASRKTGGSYNEQFF.

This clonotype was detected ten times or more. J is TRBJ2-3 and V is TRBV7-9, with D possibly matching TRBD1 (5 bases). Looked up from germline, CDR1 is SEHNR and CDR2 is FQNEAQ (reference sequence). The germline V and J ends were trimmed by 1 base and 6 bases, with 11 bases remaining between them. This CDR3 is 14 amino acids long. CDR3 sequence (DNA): TGTGCCAGCAGCTTAGTAGTAGGGGCGGATACGCAGTATTTT. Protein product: CASSLVVGADTQYF.

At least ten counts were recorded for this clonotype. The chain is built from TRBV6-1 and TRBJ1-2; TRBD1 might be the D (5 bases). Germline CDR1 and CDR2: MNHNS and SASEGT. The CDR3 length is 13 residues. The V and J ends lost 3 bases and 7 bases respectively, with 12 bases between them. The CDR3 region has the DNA TGTGCCAGCAGTGAGTCGCAGGGCCTTGGCTACACCTTC. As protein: CASSESQGLGYTF.

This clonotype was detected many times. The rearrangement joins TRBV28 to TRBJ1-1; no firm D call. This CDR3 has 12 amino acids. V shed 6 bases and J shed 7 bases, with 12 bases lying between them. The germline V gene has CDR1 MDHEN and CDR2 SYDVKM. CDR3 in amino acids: CASSLTGSEAFF. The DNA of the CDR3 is TGTGCCAGCAGCCTTACTGGCAGTGAAGCTTTCTTT. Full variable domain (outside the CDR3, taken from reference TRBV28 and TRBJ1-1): DVKVTQSSRYLVKRTGEKVFLECVQDMDHENMFWYRQDPGLGLRLIYFSYDVKMKEKGDIPEGYSVSREKKERFSLILESASTNQTSMYLCASSLTGSEAFFGQGTRLTVV.

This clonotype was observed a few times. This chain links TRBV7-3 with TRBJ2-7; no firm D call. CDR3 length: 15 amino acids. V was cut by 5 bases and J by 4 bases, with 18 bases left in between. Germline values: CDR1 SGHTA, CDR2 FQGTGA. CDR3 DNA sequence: TGTGCCAGCAGCCCCCCCCTGCAAATGGGTTACGAGCAGTACTTC. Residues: CASSPPLQMGYEQYF.

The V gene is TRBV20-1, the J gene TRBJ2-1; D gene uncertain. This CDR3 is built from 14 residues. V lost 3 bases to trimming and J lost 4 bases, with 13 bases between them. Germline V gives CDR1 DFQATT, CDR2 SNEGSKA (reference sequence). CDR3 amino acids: CSASPPDRYNEQFF. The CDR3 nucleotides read TGCAGTGCTAGCCCCCCAGACCGTTACAATGAGCAGTTCTTC.

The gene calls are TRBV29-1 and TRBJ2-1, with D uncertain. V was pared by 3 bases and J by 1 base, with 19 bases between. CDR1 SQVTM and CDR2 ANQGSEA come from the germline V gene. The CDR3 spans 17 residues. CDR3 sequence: CSVDLSVPLRSYNEQFF. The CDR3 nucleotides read TGCAGCGTTGATCTCTCCGTTCCCTTAAGATCCTACAATGAGCAGTTCTTC.

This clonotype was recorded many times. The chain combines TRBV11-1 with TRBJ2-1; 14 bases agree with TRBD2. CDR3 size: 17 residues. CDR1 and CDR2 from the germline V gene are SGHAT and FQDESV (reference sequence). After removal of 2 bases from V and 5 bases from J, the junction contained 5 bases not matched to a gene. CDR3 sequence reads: CASSLLPGLAGDNEQFF. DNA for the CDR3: TGTGCCAGCAGCTTACTTCCGGGACTAGCGGGAGACAATGAGCAGTTCTTC.

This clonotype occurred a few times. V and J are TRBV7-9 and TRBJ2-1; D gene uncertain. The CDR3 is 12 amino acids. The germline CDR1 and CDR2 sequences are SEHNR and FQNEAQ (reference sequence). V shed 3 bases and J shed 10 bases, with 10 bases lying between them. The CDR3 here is CASSLLKREQFF. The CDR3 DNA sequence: TGTGCCAGCAGCTTGCTAAAGAGGGAGCAGTTCTTC.

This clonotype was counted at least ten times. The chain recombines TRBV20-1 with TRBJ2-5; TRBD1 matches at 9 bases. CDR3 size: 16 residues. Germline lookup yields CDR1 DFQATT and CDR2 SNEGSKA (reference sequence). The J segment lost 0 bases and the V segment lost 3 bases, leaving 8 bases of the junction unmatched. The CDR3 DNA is TGCAGTGCTAGTCAGGGACAGGGACTGTACCAAGAGACCCAGTACTTC. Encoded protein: CSASQGQGLYQETQYF.

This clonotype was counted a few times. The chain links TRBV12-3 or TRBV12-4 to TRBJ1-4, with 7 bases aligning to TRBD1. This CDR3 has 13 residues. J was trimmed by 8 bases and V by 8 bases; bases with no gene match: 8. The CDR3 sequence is CASSEGAREKLFF. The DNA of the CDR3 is TGTGCCAGCTCAGAGGGGGCGCGGGAAAAACTGTTTTTT.